The 32 T cell receptor beta chains below were found in one sample sequenced in a study of human T cells and chemical hapten exposure. Using its own MiXCR run on the RACE reads, TCRdb lists one record per CDR3 protein. The sample consists of 85,000 to 100,000 distinct CDR3 sequences, roughly 11% of them appearing once. Time point indicated: patch test 2, 6 weeks after DPC sensitization. Indicated treatment: therapeutic diphenylcyclopropenone sensitization with weekly scalp DPC. This material consisted of whole blood, taken in connection with sensitization to the hapten diphenylcyclopropenone (DPC). These receptors all stem from a man in his forties with alopecia areata. Some clones in this sample may be carry-over from other donors' samples.

This clonotype was recorded many times. The chain couples TRBV20-1 to TRBJ1-2; D is possibly TRBD1 (5 bases). Deletions cut 1 base from V and 3 bases from J, with 15 bases between. The CDR3 consists of 15 residues. Germline V gives CDR1 DFQATT, CDR2 SNEGSKA (reference sequence). CDR3 residues: CSARGIQQEYYGYTF. The CDR3 DNA sequence: TGCAGTGCTAGAGGAATTCAACAGGAATACTATGGCTACACCTTC.

The rearrangement links TRBV20-1 to TRBJ2-1; 12 nucleotides agree with TRBD2. The J segment lost 9 bases and the V segment lost 3 bases, leaving 9 bases of the junction unmatched. CDR1 and CDR2 from the germline V gene are DFQATT and SNEGSKA (reference sequence). This CDR3 has 15 amino acids. DNA of the CDR3: TGCAGTGCTAGGTCCGGGACTAGCGGGCCGGGTGAGCAGTTCTTC. This gives the protein CSARSGTSGPGEQFF.

This clonotype has only a few counts. The chain combines TRBV5-1 with TRBJ1-6; 11 bases align to TRBD1. The V gene's germline CDR1 is SGHRS and CDR2 YFSETQ. Losses at the gene ends were 0 bases for V and 7 bases for J; bases not matched to a gene: 3. This CDR3 has 16 residues. CDR3 protein: CASSLEWDRGNSPLHF. In nucleotides, the CDR3 is TGCGCCAGCAGCTTGGAATGGGACAGGGGGAATTCACCCCTCCACTTT.

A few counts support this clonotype. This chain joins TRBV5-1 and TRBJ2-1; D unclear. The ends were cut back, 7 bases at V and 7 bases at J, with 21 bases in the middle. The CDR3 spans 15 residues. CDR1 and CDR2 (germline): SGHRS, YFSETQ. CDR3 bases: TGCGCCAGCGCTCCGGGTGCAACACCCTTGAATGAGCAGTTCTTC. Its protein is CASAPGATPLNEQFF.

This clonotype was observed a handful of times. The chain uses TRBV4-2 and TRBJ2-3; 11 bases are a match to TRBD2. Germline V gives CDR1 LGHNA, CDR2 YNFKEQ. The CDR3 spans 18 residues. J lost 2 bases, V lost 4 bases, and 11 bases had no gene match. CDR3 protein: CASSPSLAGGPNTDTQYF. In DNA form, the CDR3 reads TGTGCCAGCAGCCCCTCTTTAGCGGGAGGGCCGAACACAGATACGCAGTATTTT.

There are many counts of this clonotype. The gene calls are TRBV7-3 and TRBJ2-2; no clear D. Trimming removed 7 bases at V and 5 bases at J, with 11 bases between. Germline V lookup: CDR1 SGHTA, CDR2 FQGTGA. The CDR3 consists of 13 residues. This chain's CDR3 is CASTPDRTGELFF. The CDR3, as DNA: TGTGCCAGCACCCCGGACCGGACCGGGGAGCTGTTTTTT.

This clonotype turned up a few times. The chain has TRBV27 and TRBJ2-1, with 12 positions matching TRBD2. V was clipped by 5 bases and J by 2 bases; unmatched bases: 10. The CDR3 runs 18 residues. Germline CDR1 and CDR2: MNHEY and SMNVEV (reference sequence). CDR3 nucleotides: TGTGCCAGCAGTCCCCGACTAGCGGGAGTGATTCCCTACAATGAGCAGTTCTTC. This codes for CASSPRLAGVIPYNEQFF.

This rearrangement joins TRBV6-2 or TRBV6-3 to TRBJ2-7; D unresolved. The CDR3 contains 12 residues. CDR1 and CDR2 (germline): MNHEY, SVGEGT. V was shortened by 4 bases and J by 4 bases, with 8 bases between the two germline ends. The CDR3 DNA reads TGTGCCAGCAGTTTTACAGCGTACGAGCAGTACGTC. Its translation: CASSFTAYEQYV.

This clonotype was picked up many times. This rearrangement joins TRBV29-1 to TRBJ1-1; possible D gene TRBD1, 6 bases. Germline CDR1 reads SQVTM; CDR2 reads ANQGSEA. The CDR3 is 13 residues long. Trimming took off 3 bases at V and 6 bases at J, with 14 bases between the two ends. The CDR3, as DNA: TGCAGCGTTGACAACCCAGGGGTCGCTGAAGCTTTCTTT. This gives the protein CSVDNPGVAEAFF.

In this sample, this clonotype turned up many times. The rearrangement joins TRBV28 to TRBJ1-2; D uncertain. CDR3 length: 13 residues. CDR1 is MDHEN, CDR2 SYDVKM, per germline. V was cut by 5 bases and J by 4 bases, with 11 bases left in between. The CDR3 here is CASSPPDVYGYTF. CDR3 bases: TGTGCCAGCAGTCCCCCGGACGTCTATGGCTACACCTTC.

The chain carries TRBV25-1 and TRBJ2-7, with 9 nucleotides matching TRBD1. After removal of 5 bases from V and 3 bases from J, the junction contained 14 bases not matched to a gene. The CDR3 length is 17 residues. Per the germline V gene, CDR1 is MGHDK and CDR2 is SYGVNS. DNA of the CDR3: TGTGCCAGCAGTCAAAAAAGACCCGGGACAGGGATCTACGAGCAGTACTTC. It is translated as CASSQKRPGTGIYEQYF.

This clonotype was seen a handful of times. The chain uses TRBV12-3 or TRBV12-4 and TRBJ2-1; D remains ambiguous. CDR3 length: 15 amino acids. The V end was cut by 3 bases, the J end by 5 bases, with 14 bases between. The CDR3 bases are TGTGCCAGCAGTTTGGCAGCTATCCTTCACAATGAGCAGTTCTTC. Translating gives CASSLAAILHNEQFF.

The rearrangement links TRBV6-6 to TRBJ2-5; unclear D gene. V lost 5 bases, J lost 2 bases, and 9 bases lay in between. CDR3 length: 13 residues. Germline values: CDR1 MNHNY, CDR2 SVGAGI (reference sequence). CDR3 bases: TGTGCCAGCAGTCAACGGTATCAAGAGACCCAGTACTTC. Residues: CASSQRYQETQYF.

V gene TRBV6-2 or TRBV6-3 combines with J gene TRBJ1-6; 7 bases align to TRBD1. CDR3 length equals 16 residues. The V segment lost 6 bases and the J segment 7 bases; nucleotides outside the gene matches: 12. Germline-derived CDR1 and CDR2 are MNHEY and SVGEGT. CDR3 bases: TGTGCCAGCAGGGACTCCGGGACAGCTGTAAATTCACCCCTCCACTTT. It translates to CASRDSGTAVNSPLHF.

This clonotype turned up a few times. V usage is TRBV7-9 and J usage is TRBJ2-3; no clear D gene. Trimming shortened V by 2 bases and J by 4 bases, and 13 bases separated the two germline ends. This CDR3 has 15 residues. CDR1 SEHNR and CDR2 FQNEAQ come from the germline V gene (reference sequence). The CDR3 protein is CASSLIGSISDTQYF. The CDR3 DNA reads as TGTGCCAGCAGCTTAATCGGCTCAATCTCAGATACGCAGTATTTT.

This clonotype turned up a few times. V gene TRBV7-8 combines with J gene TRBJ2-5; 8 bases align to TRBD1. Trimming removed 1 base from V and 2 bases from J; junction bases left unmatched: 12. This CDR3 has 18 residues. CDR1 and CDR2 (germline): SGHVS, FQNEAQ. Written as DNA, the CDR3 is TGTGCCAGCAGCTTAGTGGGCCAGGGGGCGGTTCAACAAGAGACCCAGTACTTC. Translating it yields CASSLVGQGAVQQETQYF.

The table lists this clonotype with a few counts. The chain is built from TRBV24-1 and TRBJ2-3; TRBD1 is a possible D gene (6 bases). The CDR3 contains 15 residues. Germline V CDR1 and CDR2: KGHDR, SFDVKD. V was clipped by 3 bases and J by 6 bases, with 15 bases between them. The CDR3 DNA sequence: TGTGCCACCAGTGATCTACAGGGAGACAGGGATACGCAGTATTTT. This translates into CATSDLQGDRDTQYF.

This clonotype was detected ten times or more. V gene TRBV6-5 combines with J gene TRBJ1-5; D possibly corresponds to TRBD1 (6 bases). CDR3 length: 16 residues. V was cut by 9 bases and J by 1 base, with 19 bases left in between. Germline CDR1 reads MNHEY; CDR2 reads SVGAGI. The CDR3 here is CASRGSGGESNQPQHF. The CDR3 DNA follows: TGTGCCAGTCGGGGGTCGGGGGGCGAGAGCAATCAGCCCCAGCATTTT.

The V gene is TRBV27, the J gene TRBJ1-4; D might be TRBD1 (5 bases). The germline V gene has CDR1 MNHEY and CDR2 SMNVEV (reference sequence). This CDR3 is built from 16 residues. Trimming stripped 0 bases from V and 4 bases from J, with 12 bases between. DNA for the CDR3: TGTGCCAGCAGTTTATCGATCGCAGGGCTTAATGAAAAACTGTTTTTT. Protein product: CASSLSIAGLNEKLFF.

This clonotype appeared a few times. The chain links TRBV19 to TRBJ2-1; D gene uncertain. CDR3 length: 12 residues. V lost 7 bases to trimming and J lost 6 bases, with 10 bases between them. Germline V gene lookup returns CDR1 LNHDA and CDR2 SQIVND (reference sequence). CDR3 amino acids: CASTTPPNEQFF. DNA of the CDR3: TGTGCCAGTACCACACCCCCCAATGAGCAGTTCTTC.

This clonotype has a count of ten or more. This rearrangement joins TRBV30 to TRBJ2-4; TRBD1 matches at 12 bases. CDR1 and CDR2 from the germline V gene are GTSNPN and SVGIG (reference sequence). Trimming at V came to 2 bases and at J to 8 bases, leaving 4 bases not matched to a gene. The CDR3 runs to 14 residues. This chain's CDR3 is CAWSYGTGGDIQYF. The DNA for the CDR3 is TGTGCCTGGAGTTACGGGACAGGGGGCGACATTCAGTACTTC.

The chain employs TRBV18 and TRBJ2-3; TRBD2 is a possible D gene (7 bases). The ends were cut back, 4 bases at V and 5 bases at J, with 19 bases in the middle. CDR3 size: 16 residues. From germline, CDR1 is KGHSH and CDR2 LQKENI. The CDR3 spells CASSRGRTGRGDTQYF. The CDR3 bases are TGTGCCAGCTCACGCGGGAGAACAGGGAGGGGAGATACGCAGTATTTT.

In this sample, this clonotype turned up a few times. The rearrangement links TRBV4-3 to TRBJ2-3; D ambiguous. The V end lost 3 bases, the J end lost 2 bases, and 9 bases lay between the germline ends. Germline values: CDR1 LGHNA, CDR2 YSLEER. This CDR3 comprises 14 residues. The CDR3 DNA sequence: TGCGCCAGCAGCCAGGGTCCAAACACAGATACGCAGTATTTT. Translation: CASSQGPNTDTQYF.

This chain uses TRBV7-9 with TRBJ2-6; 7 nucleotides match TRBD1. The CDR3 contains 17 residues. Trimming took 3 bases from V and 2 from J; bases not matched to a gene: 7. Germline values: CDR1 SEHNR, CDR2 FQNEAQ (reference sequence). CDR3 sequence: CASSLPPTGAGANVLTF. CDR3 coding DNA: TGTGCCAGCAGCTTGCCCCCCACAGGGGCTGGGGCCAACGTCCTGACTTTC.

This clonotype was seen ten or more times. The chain couples TRBV14 to TRBJ1-2; D remains ambiguous. Germline V CDR1 and CDR2: SGHDN, FVKESK. Trimming took off 0 bases at V and 0 bases at J, with 11 bases between the two ends. The CDR3 consists of 16 residues. CDR3 region: CASSQDSGLPNYGYTF. The CDR3 bases are TGTGCCAGCAGCCAAGATTCTGGGCTACCTAACTATGGCTACACCTTC.

Comment on this clonotype: Relative to the germline gene, one junction end is altered; a read error may explain this. J is TRBJ2-3 and V is TRBV7-7; TRBD2 is a possible D gene (6 bases). The germline V gene has CDR1 SSHAT and CDR2 FNYEAQ (reference sequence). The CDR3 totals 14 residues. CDR3 bases: TGTGCTAGCAGCTTAGAACTAGCCGCAGATACGCAGTATTTT. Its protein product is CASSLELAADTQYF.

The chain is built from TRBV7-2 and TRBJ1-5; 7 nucleotides align to TRBD1. The trim removed 2 bases at V and 7 bases at J, leaving 8 bases unmatched. CDR3 size: 15 residues. Germline CDR1 reads SGHTA; CDR2 reads FQGNSA. The CDR3 DNA sequence: TGTGCCAGCAGCTTAACGAGCAGGGGGAAACAGCCCCAGCATTTT. As protein: CASSLTSRGKQPQHF.

This clonotype has ten or more counts. The chain employs TRBV16 and TRBJ1-5; D remains ambiguous. CDR1 KGHSY and CDR2 FQNENV come from the germline V gene. The CDR3 contains 14 residues. V lost 3 bases and J lost 0, with 6 bases in between. In DNA, the CDR3 is TGTGCCAGCAGCCAGACCGATAGCAATCAGCCCCAGCATTTT. This encodes CASSQTDSNQPQHF.

There are many counts of this clonotype. J is TRBJ1-4 and V is TRBV4-1; TRBD1 aligns across 10 bases. With V trimmed by 6 bases and J by 6 bases, 7 bases remained unmatched. The CDR3 extends over 15 amino acids. Germline CDR1 MGHRA, CDR2 YSYEKL. The chain's CDR3 is CASRPDRGRDEKLFF. The CDR3 DNA reads as TGCGCCAGCAGGCCCGACAGGGGGCGTGATGAAAAACTGTTTTTT.

A word on this clonotype: Since a much larger clone is just one base distant, this may be a read error. The chain carries TRBV6-2 or TRBV6-3 and TRBJ2-7; D may be TRBD2 (6 bases). CDR1 and CDR2 (germline): MNHEY, SVGEGT. CDR3 size: 13 residues. CDR3 in amino acids: CASSGSGTSGQCV. Written as DNA, the CDR3 is TGTGCCAGCAGTGGATCCGGGACTTCAGGGCAGTGCGTC.

This clonotype has only a few counts. DNA for the CDR3: TGTGCCAGCAGTTGGGCGCGGACACTAGGGATAGATACGCAGTATTTT. Encoded protein: CASSWARTLGIDTQYF. J is TRBJ2-3 and V is TRBV27; D might be TRBD1 or TRBD2, each matching 5 bases. The CDR3 is 16 amino acids. The V end was cut by 4 bases, the J end by 5 bases, with 19 bases between. Germline loops: CDR1 MNHEY, CDR2 SMNVEV (reference sequence).

V gene TRBV19 combines with J gene TRBJ2-3; 11 bases fit TRBD1. This CDR3 is 15 amino acids long. J gave up 4 bases and V 7 bases, and 7 bases lay outside the gene matches. The V gene's germline CDR1 is LNHDA and CDR2 SQIVND (reference sequence). The CDR3 sequence is CASTEGQGGADTQYF. The CDR3 bases are TGTGCCAGTACCGAGGGACAGGGGGGCGCAGATACGCAGTATTTT.